The T cell receptor (beta chain) under discussion was sequenced for a study of cytomegalovirus exposure and HLA in healthy donors (dated by TCRdb to 2015 to 2018). Background for the entire study: In an earlier analysis of 450 to 750 of the donors, under 300 Gb of sequence data and 117 million unique TCR beta sequences from 150 million to 200 million T cells were reported. An early release covering about 600 HLA-typed donors comprised approximately 300 gigabases of sequencing data and some 79 million unique TCR sequences. Among the roughly 400 genotyped donors, about 85% belonged to the genetic ancestry cluster associated with self-reported Caucasian donors. The study was designed to test whether signatures of past pathogen exposure could be identified by cataloging public T cell receptors. The study used immunosequencing to profile the T cell repertoires of approximately 640 subjects and linked those repertoires to cytomegalovirus serostatus. Besides the first cohort of 500 to 700 subjects, a separate validation cohort made up of roughly 120 different subjects was used. To predict cytomegalovirus infection status, the study brought together high-throughput TCR immunosequencing, statistical association of individual TCRs with disease status, and machine learning. A later analysis re-analyzed previously published TCR beta repertoires from hundreds of donors and added high-resolution HLA genotyping to study TCR occurrence patterns. Rather than using new phenotypic data, the later analysis identified candidate immune exposures from TCR beta sequences and from how often those sequences occurred across donors. An earlier analysis of roughly 600 of the donors used high-throughput TCR beta sequencing to judge whether each TCR beta V gene segment behaved as functional or pseudogenic. Alongside the repertoire data, information on donor age, sex, ethnicity and CMV serostatus was compiled. Genome-wide SNP genotypes for about 55% of the 666 donors were used in a later genetic analysis, which treated that subset as a discovery cohort. Every discovery cohort repertoire had been produced on one sequencing platform. Class I and class II HLA loci were covered by the typing at four-digit resolution. The number of typed donors differed by locus: about 620-640 for A, B, C, DRB1 and DQB1; 522 for DQA1; roughly 600 for DPA1; and approximately 450 for DPB1. Several DR-DQ haplotypes were handled as single units for association and clustering because linkage in the cohort was strong. Across approximately 400 genotyped donors of the cohort, an average of approximately 220,000 unique TCR beta nucleotide sequences per donor were sequenced, and roughly a sixth of those sequences were non-productive.

Broad study findings and their caveats: Some IMGT-functional V segments, including TRBV6-2 and TRBV6-3, could not be distinguished by the 87-base-pair reads and were therefore excluded. A later analysis associated 15,000 or so TCR beta sequences with specific HLA alleles at a false discovery rate of 0.05. It was suggested by the authors that the approach could potentially be generalized to other disease states and immunological phenotypes. An earlier analysis of approximately 600 of the donors showed that most TCR beta V segments appeared in productive rearrangements either about 87% or about 30% of the time, which broadly matched IMGT annotations. Several of the top co-occurrence clusters appeared to be linked to parvovirus B19, influenza, CMV and Epstein-Barr virus, according to a later analysis. Linkage disequilibrium might explain the correlated functional status among segregating V segments, but an unknown experimental factor could not be excluded. Because counts were too low, roughly 18 rarely observed V segments, including chromosome 9 orphons, were left out of the earlier analysis of 500 to 650 of the donors. In the study, about 150 TCR beta chains were listed as associated with cytomegalovirus. CMV serostatus was the only immune exposure information available for the cohort. HLA typing was unavailable for some donors at each locus, so association tests used only the typed subset. The sequencing pipeline was judged likely to have produced a cluster of highly shared sequence variants as a technical artifact. In a later genetic analysis, a missense DCLRE1C variant was associated with V-gene and J-gene trimming of TCR beta chains, and the association was replicated in an independent cohort. This cohort had only TCR beta chains sequenced, and the lack of alpha or paired-chain data limited which features could be detected. Across donors, most TCR sequences were observed very rarely, whereas some public TCRs were present in many individuals. According to a later genetic analysis, donors in an Asian-associated ancestry cluster had fewer N-insertions in productive TCRs than the approximately 650-donor mean. A few of the identified cytomegalovirus-associated TCR beta chains were confirmed in vitro to be specific for cytomegalovirus antigens. In both the original and validation cohorts, the classifier was reported to diagnose cytomegalovirus status with high specificity and sensitivity. In a later analysis, HLA-associated TCR beta chains were found to be more clonally expanded and to have lower generation probabilities than equally common non-associated chains. Roughly uniform sequencing depth across donors was assumed in presence/absence analyses, although this assumption may not hold. In a later analysis, the rate of TCR association differed among HLA loci, with DRB1 alleles having the most associated TCRs and HLA-C alleles having the fewest. Strong co-occurrence of HLA alleles, especially DR and DQ, made assigning TCR associations to individual alleles difficult. A further reported finding was that TCR beta sequences accurately predicted the HLA-A and HLA-B alleles for most subjects in the first cohort. Most CMV-associated TCR beta chains appeared to be HLA-restricted in a later analysis, and the HLA associations seemed to be driven largely by CMV exposure.

Library prep was done by the immunoSEQ multiplex PCR assay. A mixture of 60 forward primers for TCR Vbeta segments and 13 reverse primers for TCR Jbeta segments was used in the multiplex PCR. Amplification of the CDR3 region of rearranged TCR beta genes was performed with a multiplex PCR assay on genomic DNA. The amplified TCR beta libraries were sequenced on the Illumina HiSeq System as 87-base-pair reads. The paper's data handling went like this. In a later analysis, tens of millions of unique TCR beta chains were counted across the 650 to 700 repertoires, and about 10 million of these chains were shared by at least two donors. Raw reads were error-corrected and collapsed into unique sequences by a nearest-neighbor algorithm in which closely related sequences were merged to remove PCR and sequencing errors. Alignment of CDR3 sequences to IMGT reference sequences was used to assign V, D and J gene segments. For a sequence to be retained, a match of at least six nucleotides to both a V gene segment and a J gene segment was required. A rearrangement was called productive if the CDR3 had no stop codons and remained in frame with V and J, and every other rearrangement was called non-productive. Following IMGT convention, CDR3 was defined as the stretch from the second conserved V-encoded cysteine up to the conserved J-encoded phenylalanine. The earlier analysis of around 640 of the donors excluded sequences that lacked an unambiguous match to a single V gene segment. An earlier analysis of fewer than 650 of the donors classified V segments as functional when productive rearrangements were above 56.7% and as segregating when the standard deviation between donors was above 5%. A statistical classification framework was developed to diagnose cytomegalovirus status using the catalog of TCR beta chain sequences. A later analysis assigned V and J genes by comparing TCR nucleotide sequences with IMGT/GENE-DB human TR gene sequences. The TCRdist pipeline was used in a later analysis to assign CDR3 sequences and most-parsimonious VDJ recombination scenarios. In a later analysis, each TCR beta chain was defined by its CDR3 amino acid sequence together with its V-gene family, and reads lacking a unique V-gene family were excluded. As a way to deal with suspected cross-contamination and a sequencing artifact, a later analysis dropped roughly 620 nucleotide sequences that were highly shared and had low generation probability. A later analysis calculated a clonal expansion index for each public chain from normalized within-repertoire ranks of inferred template counts. In a later analysis, generation probabilities were computed using a VDJ recombination model fitted to out-of-frame rearrangements, and the results were checked against IGoR. In a later analysis, hypergeometric tests were used to score TCR-TCR, TCR-HLA and TCR-CMV co-occurrence, with a repertoire-size bias correction applied to TCR pairs. A later analysis estimated false discovery rates by permuting HLA or CMV assignments 20 times. A later analysis grouped co-occurring TCRs with DBSCAN, adding TCRdist sequence similarity when clustering within HLA-allele-positive subsets. Co-occurrence clustering excluded repertoires with fewer than 30,000 or more than 120,000 public chains, plus five with anomalous nucleotide sharing. In TCRdb, the immuneACCESS table is reduced to in-frame sequences with V and J assigned. These tables do not hold every clone; where another copy was compared, an unresolved V gene accounts for under half, and the others remain unexplained. The V and J calls and the clone size are those of that table, but D and trimming were determined from the DNA. The table for this sample lists about 150,000 clones; 75% of them were counted only once. The top ten constitute approximately 6.8% of the sample.

The cohort was made up of about 670 healthy bone marrow donors. At the time of sampling, all cohort members were nominally healthy, though unrecorded immune exposures were likely present. The donor tested CMV seronegative and was one of the 352 seronegative cohort members. Every donor gave a peripheral blood sample, and the peripheral blood mononuclear cells from that sample were used for TCR beta sequencing. Genomic DNA was extracted from the blood cell samples with the Qiagen DNeasy Blood Extraction Kit. Note on this clone: The specificity of this receptor is unknown. No base quality information exists; no much larger clone differs at one position.

Unmatched junction bases come to 6, with V trimmed by 2 bases and J by 6 bases. The CDR3 contains 16 residues, cysteine and phenylalanine counted. Solely the CDR3 DNA is kept, with 48 bases framed from the first base. The germline V gene encodes CDR1 SGHRS and CDR2 YFSETQ. The source material was PBMCs. Here the chain combines TRBV5-1 and TRBJ2-2; 11 bases in between match TRBD2. This TCR derives from a man under 40 in good health and CMV-seronegative. The CDR3 reads as follows: CASSFISGGASGELFF. The DNA sequence reads TGCGCCAGCAGCTTCATTAGCGGGGGGGCCTCCGGGGAGCTGTTTTTT.